A selection of T cell receptor beta chains follows, all from one sample in a study of blood T cell repertoires in COVID-19. Assay used: immunoSEQ multiplex PCR; TCRdb lists only in-frame clones, some missing. The data contain approximately 180,000 clones, over 60% of them seen just once; the ten biggest clones take up roughly 28%. Sequencing used peripheral blood. The receptors derive from a woman between 65 and 79 years old with acute or convalescent COVID-19. The CDR3 runs from the conserved cysteine through the conserved F or W. A D gene is named only where the DNA matches it firmly. Expanded clones get a size class; other rows say once, few or many, or leave the size out.

j_call v_call d_call clone_size cdr3_nt cdr3_aa
TRBJ2-7 TRBV27 TRBD1 - TGTGCCAGCAGTTCCTGGGACAGACCCTACGAGCAGTACTTC CASSSWDRPYEQYF
TRBJ1-1 TRBV4-1 - - TGCGCCAGCAGCCAATCACTTCAGGGTTCGGGTGGCTACACTGAAGCTTTCTTT CASSQSLQGSGGYTEAFF
TRBJ2-1 TRBV7-8 TRBD2 few TGTGCCGGCAGGGCGGGAGAGGACAATGAGCAGTTCTTC CAGRAGEDNEQFF
TRBJ2-5 TRBV5-1 - - TGCGCCAGCAGCCCCATATCGGGTAAAGAGACCCAGTACTTC CASSPISGKETQYF
TRBJ2-1 TRBV5-4 TRBD2 few TGTGCCAGCAGCCCGAGAATTAGCGGGACCAACACCAATGAGCAGTTCTTC CASSPRISGTNTNEQFF
TRBJ1-4 TRBV11-2 - few TGTGCCAGCAGCTTTAATCTTAATGAAAAACTGTTTTTT CASSFNLNEKLFF
TRBJ1-2 TRBV6-6 - - TGTGCCAGCAGTCAACAGGAATCCTATGGCTACACCTTC CASSQQESYGYTF
TRBJ1-5 TRBV19 TRBD1 - TGTGCCAGTAGCCCAGGGGGCTCTCAGCCCCAGCATTTT CASSPGGSQPQHF
TRBJ2-2 TRBV19 - - TGTGCCAGTAGTCACGGGAGCCACGGGGAGCTGTTTTTT CASSHGSHGELFF
TRBJ2-7 TRBV6-2/TRBV6-3 - - TGTGCCAGCAGTGAGTCTCGGGAGCAGTACTTC CASSESREQYF
TRBJ1-2 TRBV2 - - TGTGCCAGCAGAGCCGACTTGTATGGCTACACCTTC CASRADLYGYTF
TRBJ1-3 TRBV19 - few TGTGCCAGTAGTATAGATTCACCGGGATCCTCCGGGGGAAACACCATATATTTT CASSIDSPGSSGGNTIYF